The clone carrying this TCR beta chain was observed many times. This CDR3 has 15 amino acids. The V gene's germline CDR1 is GTSNPN and CDR2 SVGIG (reference sequence). V was trimmed by 2 bases and J by 4 bases, leaving 17 bases between them. Time point reported: newly diagnosed GD, antithyroid drugs for less than 3 months. Researchers made the TCR library from RNA that was extracted from PBMCs. Patients met American Thyroid Association criteria for Graves' disease. Arm-PCR of CDR3 regions and iRepertoire HTBI primers were the basis on which TCR beta libraries were built. In TCRdb, the multiplex PCR reads were re-called with MiXCR into one record per CDR3 protein. The sample lists approximately 540,000 distinct CDR3 sequences, 9.5% to 15% occurring once. This entry belongs to a study of regulatory T cells in long-lasting Graves disease. The same specimen was also included in a second study, on T cells in Graves' hyperthyroidism and ophthalmopathy. From that second work: The study used the HTBI primer set for a first-round RT-PCR of the TCR CDR3.

The rearrangement uses TRBV30 and TRBJ1-2; D is perhaps TRBD1 (6 bases). This TCR was sampled from a woman aged 25 to 39 with Graves disease. The sequencing used peripheral blood mononuclear cells (PBMCs), collected at new diagnosis, from a patient treated with antithyroid drugs. CDR3 sequence: CAWSQRGGIIYGYTF. DNA for the CDR3: TGTGCCTGGAGTCAAAGGGGGGGAATAATCTATGGCTACACCTTC.